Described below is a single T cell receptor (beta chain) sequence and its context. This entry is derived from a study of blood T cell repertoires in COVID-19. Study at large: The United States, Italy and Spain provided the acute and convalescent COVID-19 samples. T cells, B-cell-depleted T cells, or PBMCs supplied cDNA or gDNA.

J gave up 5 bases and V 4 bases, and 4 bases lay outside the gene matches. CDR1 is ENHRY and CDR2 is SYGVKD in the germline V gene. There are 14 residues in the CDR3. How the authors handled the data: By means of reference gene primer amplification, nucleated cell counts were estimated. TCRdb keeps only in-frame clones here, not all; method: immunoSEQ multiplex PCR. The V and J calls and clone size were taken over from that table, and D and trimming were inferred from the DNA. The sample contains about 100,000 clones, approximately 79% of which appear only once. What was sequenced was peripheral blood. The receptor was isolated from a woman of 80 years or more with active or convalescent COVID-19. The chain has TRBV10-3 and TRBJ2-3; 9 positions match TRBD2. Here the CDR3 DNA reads TGTGCCATCAGTGGGCGGGAGGGGAAAGATACGCAGTATTTT. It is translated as CAISGREGKDTQYF.